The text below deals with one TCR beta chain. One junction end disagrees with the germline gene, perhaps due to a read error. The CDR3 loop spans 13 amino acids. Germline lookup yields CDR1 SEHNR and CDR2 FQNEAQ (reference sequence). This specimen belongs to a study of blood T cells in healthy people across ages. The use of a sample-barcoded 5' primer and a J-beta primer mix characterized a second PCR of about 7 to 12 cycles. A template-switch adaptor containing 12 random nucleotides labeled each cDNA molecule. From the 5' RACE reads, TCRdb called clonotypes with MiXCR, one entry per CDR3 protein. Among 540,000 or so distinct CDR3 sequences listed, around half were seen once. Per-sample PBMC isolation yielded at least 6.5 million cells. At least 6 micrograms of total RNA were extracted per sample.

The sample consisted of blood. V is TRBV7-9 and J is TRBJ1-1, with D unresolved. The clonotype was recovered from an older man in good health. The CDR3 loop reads CAGSGRMNTEAFF. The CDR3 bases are TGTGCCGGCAGTGGCAGAATGAACACTGAAGCTTTCTTT. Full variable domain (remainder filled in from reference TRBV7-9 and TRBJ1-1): DTGVSQNPRHKITKRGQNVTFRCDPISEHNRLYWYRQTLGQGPEFLTYFQNEAQLEKSRLLSDRFSAERPKGSFSTLEIQRTEQGDSAMYLCAGSGRMNTEAFFGQGTRLTVV.